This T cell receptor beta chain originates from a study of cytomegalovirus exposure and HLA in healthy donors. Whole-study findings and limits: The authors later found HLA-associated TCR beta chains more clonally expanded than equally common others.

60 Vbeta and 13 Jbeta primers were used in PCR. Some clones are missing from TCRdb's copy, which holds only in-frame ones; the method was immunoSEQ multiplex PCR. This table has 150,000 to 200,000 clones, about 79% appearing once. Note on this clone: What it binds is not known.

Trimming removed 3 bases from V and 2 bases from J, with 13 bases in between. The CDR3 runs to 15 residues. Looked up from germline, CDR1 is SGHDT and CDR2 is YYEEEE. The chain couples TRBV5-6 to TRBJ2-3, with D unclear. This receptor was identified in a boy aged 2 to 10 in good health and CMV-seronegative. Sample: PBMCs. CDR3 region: CASSSALSVTDTQYF. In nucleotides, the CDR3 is TGTGCCAGCAGCTCCGCCCTTTCGGTCACAGATACGCAGTATTTT.